A selection of T cell receptor beta chains follows, all from one sample in a study of T cell responses to AZD1222 COVID-19 vaccine. Libraries were prepared by immunoSEQ multiplex PCR; TCRdb keeps only in-frame clonotypes and omits some of them. Of over 100,000 clones in the sample, about nine tenths were seen once. Sequencing was performed on peripheral blood, taken 28 days after the second AZD1222 dose. These receptors came from an adult who received the AZD1222 COVID-19 vaccine. The CDR3 runs from the conserved cysteine through the conserved F or W. The order of the fields is J gene, V gene, CDR3 protein.

TRBJ1-2 TRBV5-1 CASSLGQGGSSNYGYTF
TRBJ1-2 TRBV7-9 CASSPRVGYGYTF
TRBJ2-4 TRBV2 CASSEWDTLAKNIQYF
TRBJ1-4 TRBV18 CASSPRQGGTNEKLFF
TRBJ1-2 TRBV11-2 CASSFSGRGGYTF
TRBJ1-2 TRBV5-5 CASSPIQGAPYGYTF
TRBJ2-3 TRBV19 CASSKRAPSSSTDTQYF
TRBJ1-1 TRBV6-2/TRBV6-3 CASSYQGVRTEAFF
TRBJ1-5 TRBV7-9 CASSIDYQPQHF
TRBJ2-2 TRBV5-1 CASSLFASGAGATGELFF
TRBJ1-2 TRBV5-6 CASSLVGGQVYGYTF
TRBJ2-3 TRBV7-9 CASSSSGRTYTDTQYF
TRBJ1-1 TRBV10-3 CAISESRADTEAFF
TRBJ2-3 TRBV9 CASSDGLVTDTQYF
TRBJ2-7 TRBV9 CASSAMGQGTYEQYF
TRBJ1-2 TRBV5-5 CASYKWTGGFDGYTF
TRBJ1-1 TRBV6-5 CASRRDRDFGTEAFF
TRBJ2-2 TRBV21-1 CASSKKGTSGANTGELFF
TRBJ1-5 TRBV19 CASSVGTVSNQPQHF
TRBJ1-6 TRBV6-2/TRBV6-3 CASSYLLGPSPLHF
TRBJ1-5 TRBV14 CASSQERDQPQHF
TRBJ1-2 TRBV2 CASSELGTTGGYGYTF
TRBJ1-6 TRBV21-1 CASIGTGENSPLHF
TRBJ2-1 TRBV4-1 CASSQETRPTYNEQFF
TRBJ1-4 TRBV7-2 CASSLARGPNEKLFF
TRBJ2-5 TRBV11-2 CASRRQGWGETQYF
TRBJ2-1 TRBV6-2/TRBV6-3 CASSSGQGTEQFF
TRBJ1-2 TRBV6-6 CASSYSNDRGSYGYTF
TRBJ2-3 TRBV21-1 CASSRLGDSGYGDTQYF
TRBJ2-3 TRBV6-5 CASKSLASGTDTQYF
TRBJ1-1 TRBV21-1 CASSKEGTGGRTEAFF
TRBJ2-7 TRBV21-1 CASSNFPQGNVGSEQYF
TRBJ1-5 TRBV4-3 CASSQERDLAPQHF
TRBJ1-2 TRBV28 CASSLSAGVGGYTF
TRBJ1-2 TRBV6-5 CASSYPDRGTYGYTF
TRBJ2-5 TRBV11-2 CASSLAPLWQETQYF
TRBJ2-2 TRBV5-4 CASSFGQGGRTGELFF
TRBJ1-1 TRBV5-1 CASSLEGWGTEAFF
TRBJ1-5 TRBV4-3 CASSQEFRGDQPQHF
TRBJ1-1 TRBV27 CASSPQTGKNTEAFF
TRBJ1-5 TRBV18 CASSPTGSDQPQHF
TRBJ2-1 TRBV7-3 CASSRGPTNEQFF